One TCR beta chain is described in this entry. The antigen remains unidentified. This sample was taken from a study of OX40 agonist ivuxolimab in advanced cancers. Sequencing was performed with immunoSEQ multiplex PCR; in TCRdb, only in-frame clones are kept and a portion is missing. This table holds roughly 24,000 clones, roughly 84% found once. Findings and limits, study-wide: Among patients with partial responses at 0.1-3.0 mg/kg, clonal expansion was among the lowest.

Germline CDR1 is SGHTA and CDR2 is FQGNSA. V gave up 7 bases and J gave up 5 bases, with 14 bases separating them. CDR3 length equals 13 residues. V is TRBV7-2 and J is TRBJ2-5; D call uncertain. Sequencing used CD4+ or CD8+ T cells sorted from blood, obtained in a trial of the OX40 agonist ivuxolimab. This TCR was recovered from an adult with an advanced solid tumor such as melanoma, head and neck, liver or kidney cancer. In DNA form, the CDR3 reads TGTGCCAGCAACTACCCCGATTGGGAGACCCAGTACTTC. Translation: CASNYPDWETQYF.